These 5 T cell receptor beta chains came from one sample sequenced in a study of cytomegalovirus exposure and HLA in healthy donors. Sequenced by immunoSEQ multiplex PCR; TCRdb stores in-frame clones only, minus some. The sample lists about 170,000 clones, more than 75% seen once, with roughly 2.5% in the top ten. The material sequenced was PBMCs. Source of these receptors: a man aged 18-30 years in good health and CMV-seropositive.

The DNA of the CDR3 is TGCAGCGCCGGGGCCGGGAGGAGAGCTTTCTTT. Translating it yields CSAGAGRRAFF. The rearrangement uses TRBV29-1 and TRBJ1-1; TRBD1 might be the D (5 bases). The CDR3 contains 11 residues. Germline CDR1 reads SQVTM; CDR2 reads ANQGSEA. Trimming shortened V by 7 bases and J by 10 bases, and 16 bases separated the two germline ends.

The V and J genes are TRBV7-9 and TRBJ2-3; a possible D gene is TRBD1 (6 bases). CDR3 length equals 17 residues. V lost 5 bases to trimming and J lost 0 bases, with 18 bases between them. CDR1 and CDR2 (germline): SEHNR, FQNEAQ (reference sequence). Here the CDR3 reads CASSPIDRHLSTDTQYF. CDR3 coding DNA: TGTGCCAGCAGCCCCATCGACAGGCACCTAAGCACAGATACGCAGTATTTT. The complete variable domain, with remaining parts taken from reference TRBV7-9 and TRBJ2-3, reads DTGVSQNPRHKITKRGQNVTFRCDPISEHNRLYWYRQTLGQGPEFLTYFQNEAQLEKSRLLSDRFSAERPKGSFSTLEIQRTEQGDSAMYLCASSPIDRHLSTDTQYFGPGTRLTVL.

The sample holds one count of this clone. The chain employs TRBV12-2 and TRBJ2-1; no DNA check was done on the table's D call, TRBD2. TRBV12-2 is an annotated pseudogene. CDR3 length: 10 residues. This chain's CDR3 is CWGGDGEQFF. CDR3 coding DNA: TGTTGGGGGGGGGATGGTGAGCAGTTCTTC.

The V call is TRBV5-6, the J call TRBJ2-1; D perhaps matches TRBD2 (5 bases). Germline V gene sequence: CDR1 SGHDT, CDR2 YYEEEE. The CDR3 covers 15 residues. Trimming shortened V by 4 bases and J by 0 bases, and 11 bases separated the two germline ends. The DNA of the CDR3 is TGTGCCAGCAGCCCGGGGAGTAGCTCCTACAATGAGCAGTTCTTC. It codes for CASSPGSSSYNEQFF.

J is TRBJ2-7 and V is TRBV19; 7 bases match TRBD1. V was clipped by 3 bases and J by 0 bases; unmatched bases: 2. The CDR3 contains 14 residues. Germline V lookup: CDR1 LNHDA, CDR2 SQIVND (reference sequence). CDR3 sequence reads: CASSITGVSYEQYF. The CDR3 DNA sequence: TGTGCCAGTAGTATTACAGGGGTCTCCTACGAGCAGTACTTC.